Presented here are 12 T cell receptor beta chains from one specimen sequenced in a study of cytomegalovirus exposure and HLA in healthy donors. PCR amplification relied on 60 Vbeta primers (plus 13 Jbeta primers). This table comes from immunoSEQ multiplex PCR, and its TCRdb copy is limited to in-frame clones, with some not included. Here the sample spans 65,000 to 85,000 clones, around 84% being singletons. The sample comprised PBMCs. The origin of the receptors is a woman in her fifties or sixties in good health and CMV-seronegative.

The gene calls are TRBV15 and TRBJ2-1, with D possibly matching TRBD2 (6 bases). CDR3 length: 14 amino acids. Trimming left V 1 base short and J 7 bases short, with 11 bases between. Germline V gene lookup returns CDR1 LNHNV and CDR2 YYDKDF (reference sequence). In DNA form, the CDR3 reads TGTGCCACCAGCAGAGCGGGGGTCAAAAATGAGCAGTTCTTC. Residues: CATSRAGVKNEQFF.

The rearrangement joins TRBV9 to TRBJ2-3; maybe TRBD2 (5 bases). The germline V gene encodes CDR1 SGDLS and CDR2 YYNGEE. CDR3 length: 15 amino acids. V shed 4 bases and J shed 0 bases, with 12 bases lying between them. As DNA, the CDR3 is TGTGCCAGCAGCAAAGCGGTCACTAGCACAGATACGCAGTATTTT. Translating gives CASSKAVTSTDTQYF.

On this clone: The same CDR3 also results from other DNA sequences found in this sample. V gene TRBV4-1 combines with J gene TRBJ2-1; the match to TRBD2 covers 9 bases. With V trimmed by 1 base and J by 4 bases, 2 bases remained unmatched. The CDR3 totals 15 residues. CDR1 is MGHRA, CDR2 YSYEKL, per germline. As DNA, the CDR3 is TGCGCCAGCAGCCAAGGACTAGCGGATTACAATGAGCAGTTCTTC. Its translation: CASSQGLADYNEQFF.

This clone was observed a few times. The chain joins TRBV7-6 to TRBJ2-6; D uncertain. V gave up 2 bases and J gave up 0 bases, with 8 bases separating them. CDR1 is SGHVS and CDR2 is FNYEAQ in the germline V gene. The CDR3 contains 16 residues. The CDR3 sequence: CASSLRELSGANVLTF. CDR3 nucleotide sequence: TGTGCCAGCAGCTTAAGAGAGCTCTCTGGGGCCAACGTCCTGACTTTC.

The J gene is TRBJ2-1, the V gene TRBV30, with a weak D call TRBD2 (6 bases). CDR3 length: 20 residues. Trimming left V 0 bases short and J 1 base short, with 25 bases between. Per germline, CDR1 GTSNPN and CDR2 SVGIG (reference sequence). The CDR3 nucleotides read TGTGCCTGGAGTGTACCGCGCGGGGCTCCGGTTAGGGGATCCTACAATGAGCAGTTCTTC. Translation gives CAWSVPRGAPVRGSYNEQFF.

The V call is TRBV5-1, the J call TRBJ2-7; D is possibly TRBD2 (5 bases). The CDR3 runs 15 residues. Per the germline V gene, CDR1 is SGHRS and CDR2 is YFSETQ. The V gene lost 1 base and the J gene lost 7 bases, with 18 bases spanning the gap. CDR3 nucleotides: TGCGCCAGCAGCTTGTTGAGCGGAGCCCCGAGGGAGCAGTACTTC. Translated, it gives CASSLLSGAPREQYF.

V usage is TRBV5-1 and J usage is TRBJ1-1; a weak D match, TRBD1 (5 bases). Germline CDR1 and CDR2: SGHRS and YFSETQ. This CDR3 has 14 amino acids. Trimming removed 0 bases from V and 10 bases from J, with 16 bases in between. This CDR3 is CASSLAEGRGRAFF. In nucleotides, the CDR3 is TGCGCCAGCAGCTTGGCGGAGGGGCGAGGTAGAGCTTTCTTT.

The chain links TRBV5-4 to TRBJ2-5; TRBD1 matches at 10 bases. The CDR3 sequence is 16 residues long. V was pared by 0 bases and J by 5 bases, with 7 bases of the junction left unmatched. The V gene's germline CDR1 is SGHNT and CDR2 YYREEE (reference sequence). CDR3 amino acids: CASSLARDRGGETQYF. For the CDR3, the DNA is TGTGCCAGCAGCTTGGCCCGGGACAGGGGCGGGGAGACCCAGTACTTC. The full variable domain, its missing parts supplied by reference TRBV5-4 and TRBJ2-5, is ETGVTQSPTHLIKTRGQQVTLRCSSQSGHNTVSWYQQALGQGPQFIFQYYREEENGRGNFPPRFSGLQFPNYSSELNVNALELDDSALYLCASSLARDRGGETQYFGPGTRLLVL.

This chain connects TRBV5-6 to TRBJ2-5; perhaps TRBD1 as D (6 bases). The CDR3 has 15 residues. The germline CDR1 and CDR2 sequences are SGHDT and YYEEEE. V was cut by 0 bases and J by 2 bases, with 11 bases left in between. The CDR3 DNA is TGTGCCAGCAGCTTGGGAGGGGACATGCAAGAGACCCAGTACTTC. Amino acids: CASSLGGDMQETQYF.

The chain carries TRBV9 and TRBJ2-1; 7 bases are shared with TRBD1. The CDR3 loop spans 15 amino acids. Germline CDR1 reads SGDLS; CDR2 reads YYNGEE. The ends lost 3 bases at V and 4 bases at J; junction bases unmatched: 7. In DNA, the CDR3 is TGTGCCAGCAGCGCCCCGGGACAGATTTACAATGAGCAGTTCTTC. Its translation: CASSAPGQIYNEQFF.

This chain connects TRBV27 to TRBJ1-2; TRBD1 aligns across 7 bases. The germline CDR1 and CDR2 sequences are MNHEY and SMNVEV (reference sequence). The CDR3 loop spans 15 amino acids. The V and J ends lost 2 bases and 1 base, in that order; junction bases with no gene match: 4. The CDR3 spells CASSLGDSLNYGYTF. Here the CDR3 DNA reads TGTGCCAGCAGTTTAGGGGACAGTCTTAACTATGGCTACACCTTC.

The chain carries TRBV4-3 and TRBJ2-3; 11 bases line up with TRBD2. The CDR3 has 16 amino acids. Germline V CDR1 and CDR2: LGHNA, YSLEER. The trim removed 0 bases at V and 1 base at J, leaving 0 bases unmatched. CDR3 bases: TGCGCCAGCAGCCAAGAACTAGCGGGGGGCACAGATACGCAGTATTTT. Translating it yields CASSQELAGGTDTQYF.